This T cell receptor (beta chain) was sequenced for a study of blood T cell repertoires in COVID-19 (dated by TCRdb to between 2020 and 2021). With respect to the entire study: Collaborator samples came from the United States, Italy and Spain and covered acute and convalescent phases of COVID-19. The material from the prospective study consisted of cDNA or gDNA derived from T cells, B-cell-depleted T cells, or PBMCs. Deeply sampled blood TCRbeta repertoires from subjects exposed to, actively infected with, or recovered from COVID-19 were included in the dataset. A freely available public database, intended as a resource for researchers studying the immune response to SARS-CoV-2, is where the repertoires were released. Samples came from the ongoing ImmuneRACE study (first 160 participants) plus 1,254 subjects from 6 global collaborators. The sample metadata nearly always contained a de-identified subject ID, COVID-19 status, age in years and sex. Where available, HLA class I and class II types were taken from metadata supplied by the sample provider and were not determined by assay-based typing. Broad study findings and their caveats: The quantity of clinical and demographic metadata differed by source and by participant and was supplied without curation.

TCRbeta CDR3 regions were amplified from genomic DNA using the immunoSEQ Assay, a bias-controlled multiplex PCR. Under the source paper's analysis protocol: The number of nucleated cells in each sample was estimated from the amplification of reference gene primers within the assay. To quantify the absolute abundance of each unique TCRbeta CDR3 rearrangement, sequence reads were collapsed and filtered. For each sample, productive Simpson clonality was calculated as the square root of Simpson's diversity index over productive rearrangements. Sourced from immuneACCESS, this table was stored by TCRdb with only in-frame sequences that have V and J called. A share of the clones is absent; for the studies checked, an unresolved V gene accounts for under half, and the remainder has no known explanation. V, J and clone size are those of that table, while D and trimming were read from the DNA. This sample has 200,000 to 300,000 clones in its table, and more than 75% of those were observed once. The top ten hold 8.5% to 10% of the sample.

Another Seattle source contributed samples from volunteer blood donors who had recovered from COVID-19. Collaborating institutions collected whole blood in K2EDTA tubes following their own protocols. For TCRbeta analysis, collaborator samples were shipped as frozen whole blood, as isolated PBMCs, or as DNA extracted from either sample type. A remark on this clone: Its specific antigen is unknown. No base qualities exist here, and no much larger clone lies one base off it.

V loses 2 bases of germline sequence and J loses 5 bases, and the interval between the two ends is 17 bases. CDR1 and CDR2, per the germline V gene, are SGHRS and YFSETQ. Reading from cysteine to phenylalanine, the CDR3 counts 15 amino acids. The read is trimmed to its CDR3 DNA, 45 bases read in frame from base 1. The chain is assembled from TRBV5-1 and TRBJ2-7, with TRBD1 tentatively as D gene (6 bases match). Sequencing was done on a sample of peripheral blood. The TCR was taken from a man aged 35 to 55 who had recovered from COVID-19. CDR3 sequence: CASSFRQVLTHEQYF. The sequenced DNA is TGCGCCAGCAGCTTCCGACAGGTCCTGACCCACGAGCAGTACTTC.